The T cell receptor (beta chain) described here comes from a study of shared clonotypes between healthy human individuals. Repertoires were generated with immunoSEQ multiplex PCR, while TCRdb's copy carries only in-frame clones and drops some. The profile covers more than 2 million clones, with 85% to 95% appearing a single time and 0.13% taken by the ten largest. About this clone: Its antigen remains unidentified.

Trimming removed 6 bases from V and 4 bases from J, with 18 bases in between. This CDR3 comprises 15 residues. Germline loops: CDR1 MDHEN, CDR2 SYDVKM. Study findings and constraints: Generation probability values for non-shared clonotypes were lower than those for clonotypes shared by all four donors.

Source material: naive CD4+ T cells sorted from blood. Subset specified: CD45RA+ positively selected. V is TRBV28 and J is TRBJ1-1; D possibly corresponds to TRBD1 (5 bases). The receptor comes from a man younger than 35 in good health. As DNA, the CDR3 is TGTGCCAGCAGCCCCCCCGGGGGGTGGCGCACTGAAGCTTTCTTT. It is translated as CASSPPGGWRTEAFF.